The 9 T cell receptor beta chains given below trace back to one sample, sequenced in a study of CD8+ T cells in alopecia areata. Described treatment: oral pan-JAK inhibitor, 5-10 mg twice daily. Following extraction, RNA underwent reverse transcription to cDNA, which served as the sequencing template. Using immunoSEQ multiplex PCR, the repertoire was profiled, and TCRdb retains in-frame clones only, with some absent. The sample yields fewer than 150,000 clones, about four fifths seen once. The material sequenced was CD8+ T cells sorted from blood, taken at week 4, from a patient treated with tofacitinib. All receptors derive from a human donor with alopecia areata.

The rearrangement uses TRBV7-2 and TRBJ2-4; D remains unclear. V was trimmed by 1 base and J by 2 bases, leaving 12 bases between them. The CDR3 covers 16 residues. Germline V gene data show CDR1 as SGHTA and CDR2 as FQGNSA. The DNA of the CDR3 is TGTGCCAGCAGCTTAGTAGTGGGCCCACCCAAAAACATTCAGTACTTC. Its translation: CASSLVVGPPKNIQYF.

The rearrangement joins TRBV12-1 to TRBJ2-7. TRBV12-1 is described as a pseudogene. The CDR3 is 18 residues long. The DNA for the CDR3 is TGTGCCAGCAGCTCCCCGGGGCCACCCTCCACCTGGGCCTACGAGCAGTACTTC. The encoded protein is CASSSPGPPSTWAYEQYF.

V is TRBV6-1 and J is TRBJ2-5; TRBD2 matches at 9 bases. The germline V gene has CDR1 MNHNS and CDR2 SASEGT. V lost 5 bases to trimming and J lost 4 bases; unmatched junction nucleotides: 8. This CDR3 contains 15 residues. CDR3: CASSPPGLALETQYF. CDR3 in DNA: TGTGCCAGCAGTCCGCCGGGACTAGCTTTAGAGACCCAGTACTTC.

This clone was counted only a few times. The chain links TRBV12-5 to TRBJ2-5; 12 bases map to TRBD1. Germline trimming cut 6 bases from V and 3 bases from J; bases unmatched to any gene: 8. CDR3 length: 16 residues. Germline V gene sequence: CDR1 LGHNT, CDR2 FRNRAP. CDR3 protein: CASGPPGTGGKETQYF. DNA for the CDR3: TGTGCTAGTGGCCCTCCCGGGACAGGGGGCAAAGAGACCCAGTACTTC. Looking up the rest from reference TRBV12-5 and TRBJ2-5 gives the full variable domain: DARVTQTPRHKVTEMGQEVTMRCQPILGHNTVFWYRQTMMQGLELLAYFRNRAPLDDSGMPKDRFSAEMPDATLATLKIQPSEPRDSAVYFCASGPPGTGGKETQYFGPGTRLLVL.

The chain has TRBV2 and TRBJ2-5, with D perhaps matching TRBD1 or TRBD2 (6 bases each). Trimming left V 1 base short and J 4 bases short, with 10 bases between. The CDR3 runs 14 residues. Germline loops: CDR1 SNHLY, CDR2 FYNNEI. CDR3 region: CASSEVRGAETQYF. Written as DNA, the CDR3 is TGTGCCAGCAGTGAAGTTAGGGGGGCAGAGACCCAGTACTTC.

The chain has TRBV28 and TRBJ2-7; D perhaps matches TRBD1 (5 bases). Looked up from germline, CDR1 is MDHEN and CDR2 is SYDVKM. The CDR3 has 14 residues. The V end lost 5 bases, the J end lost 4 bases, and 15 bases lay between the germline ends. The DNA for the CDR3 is TGTGCCAGCAGTCCCGCAGGGTATTGGTACGAGCAGTACTTC. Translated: CASSPAGYWYEQYF.

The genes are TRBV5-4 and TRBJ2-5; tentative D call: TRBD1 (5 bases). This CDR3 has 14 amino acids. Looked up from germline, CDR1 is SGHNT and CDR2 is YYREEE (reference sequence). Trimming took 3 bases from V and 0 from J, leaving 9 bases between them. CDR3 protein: CASSWMTDQETQYF. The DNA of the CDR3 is TGTGCCAGCAGCTGGATGACAGACCAAGAGACCCAGTACTTC.

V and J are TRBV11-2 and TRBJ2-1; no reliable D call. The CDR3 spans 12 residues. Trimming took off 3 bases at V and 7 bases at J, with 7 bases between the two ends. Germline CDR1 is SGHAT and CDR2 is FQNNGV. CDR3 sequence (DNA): TGTGCCAGCAGCTTCGTCTCGAATGAGCAGTTCTTC. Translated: CASSFVSNEQFF.

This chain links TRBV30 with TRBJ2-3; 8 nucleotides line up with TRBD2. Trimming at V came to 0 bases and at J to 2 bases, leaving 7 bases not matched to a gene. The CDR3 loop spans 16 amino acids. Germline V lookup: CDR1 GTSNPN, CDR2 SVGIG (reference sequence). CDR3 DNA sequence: TGTGCCTGGAGTGTTTTGAGCGGGAGATACACAGATACGCAGTATTTT. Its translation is CAWSVLSGRYTDTQYF.